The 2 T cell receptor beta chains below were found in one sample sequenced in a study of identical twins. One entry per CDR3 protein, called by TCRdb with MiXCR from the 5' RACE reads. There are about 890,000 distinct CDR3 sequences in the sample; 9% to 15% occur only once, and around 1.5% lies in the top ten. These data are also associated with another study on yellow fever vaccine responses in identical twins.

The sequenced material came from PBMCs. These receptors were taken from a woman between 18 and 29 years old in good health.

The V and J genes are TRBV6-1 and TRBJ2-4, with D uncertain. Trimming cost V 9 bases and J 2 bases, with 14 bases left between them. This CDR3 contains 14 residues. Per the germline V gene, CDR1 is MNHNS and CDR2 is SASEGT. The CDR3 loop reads CASVAGDPKNIQYF. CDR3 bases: TGTGCCAGTGTGGCTGGAGACCCCAAAAACATTCAGTACTTC.

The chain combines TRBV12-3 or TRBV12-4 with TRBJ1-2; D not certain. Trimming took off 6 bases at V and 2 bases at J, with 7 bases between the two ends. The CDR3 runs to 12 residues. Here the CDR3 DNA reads TGTGCCAGCAGCTACATAAACTATGGCTACACCTTC. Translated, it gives CASSYINYGYTF.